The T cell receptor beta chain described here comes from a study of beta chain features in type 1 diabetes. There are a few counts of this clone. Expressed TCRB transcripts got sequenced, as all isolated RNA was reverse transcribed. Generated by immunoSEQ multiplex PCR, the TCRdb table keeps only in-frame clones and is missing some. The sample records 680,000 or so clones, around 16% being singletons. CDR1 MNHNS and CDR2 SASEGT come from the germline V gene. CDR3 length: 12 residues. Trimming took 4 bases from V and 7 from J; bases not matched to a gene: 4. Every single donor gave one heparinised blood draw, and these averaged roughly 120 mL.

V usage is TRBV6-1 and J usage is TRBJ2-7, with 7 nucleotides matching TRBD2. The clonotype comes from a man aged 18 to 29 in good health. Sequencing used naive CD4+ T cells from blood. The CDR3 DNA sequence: TGTGCCAGCAGTGCTTGGGGAGGGGAGCAGTACTTC. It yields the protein CASSAWGGEQYF.